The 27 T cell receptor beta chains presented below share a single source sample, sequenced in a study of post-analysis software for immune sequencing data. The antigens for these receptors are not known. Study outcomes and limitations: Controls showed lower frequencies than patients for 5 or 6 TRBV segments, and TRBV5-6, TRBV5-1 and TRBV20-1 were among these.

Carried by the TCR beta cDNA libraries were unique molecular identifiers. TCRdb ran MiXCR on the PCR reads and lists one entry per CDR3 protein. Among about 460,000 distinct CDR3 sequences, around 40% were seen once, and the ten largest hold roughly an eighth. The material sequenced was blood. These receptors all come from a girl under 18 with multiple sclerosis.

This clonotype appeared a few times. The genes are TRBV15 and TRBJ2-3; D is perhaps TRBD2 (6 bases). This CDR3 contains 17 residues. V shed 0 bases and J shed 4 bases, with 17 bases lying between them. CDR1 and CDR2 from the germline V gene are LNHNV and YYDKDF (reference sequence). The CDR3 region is CATSRDPLAGVPDTQYF. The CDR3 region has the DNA TGTGCCACCAGCAGAGATCCACTAGCTGGAGTTCCAGATACGCAGTATTTT.

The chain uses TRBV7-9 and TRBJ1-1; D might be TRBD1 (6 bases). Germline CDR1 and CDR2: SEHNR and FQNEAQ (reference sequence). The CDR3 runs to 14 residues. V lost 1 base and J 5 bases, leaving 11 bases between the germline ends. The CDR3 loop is CASSLGTDGTEAFF. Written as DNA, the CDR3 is TGTGCCAGCAGCTTAGGGACAGATGGAACTGAAGCTTTCTTT.

CDR3 in DNA: TGTGCCAGCCGGGACTACTCGTACAATGAGCAGTTCTTC. Translating it yields CASRDYSYNEQFF. This chain joins TRBV6-5 and TRBJ2-1, with 7 nucleotides matching TRBD2. V was pared by 8 bases and J by 4 bases, with 5 bases of the junction left unmatched. This CDR3 region has 13 residues. Germline V gene sequence: CDR1 MNHEY, CDR2 SVGAGI.

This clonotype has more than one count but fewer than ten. For the CDR3, the DNA is TGCGCCAGCAGCCACCGGGACAGGGGTGGCTACACCTTC. Translated: CASSHRDRGGYTF. This chain joins TRBV5-1 and TRBJ1-2; 10 bases line up with TRBD1. The V segment lost 4 bases and the J segment 7 bases; nucleotides outside the gene matches: 4. Germline loops: CDR1 SGHRS, CDR2 YFSETQ. The CDR3 sequence is 13 residues long.

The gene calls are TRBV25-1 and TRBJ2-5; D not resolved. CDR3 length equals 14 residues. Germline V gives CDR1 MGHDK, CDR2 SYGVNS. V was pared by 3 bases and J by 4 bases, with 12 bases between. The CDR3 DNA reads TGTGCCAGCAGTGATAAGGACGGCCCAGAGACCCAGTACTTC. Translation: CASSDKDGPETQYF.

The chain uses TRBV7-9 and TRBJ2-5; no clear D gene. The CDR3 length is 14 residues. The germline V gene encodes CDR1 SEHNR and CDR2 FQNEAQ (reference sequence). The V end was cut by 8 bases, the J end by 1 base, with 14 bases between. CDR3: CASSDAGSQETQYF. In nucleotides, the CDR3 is TGTGCCAGCTCCGACGCCGGGTCCCAAGAGACCCAGTACTTC.

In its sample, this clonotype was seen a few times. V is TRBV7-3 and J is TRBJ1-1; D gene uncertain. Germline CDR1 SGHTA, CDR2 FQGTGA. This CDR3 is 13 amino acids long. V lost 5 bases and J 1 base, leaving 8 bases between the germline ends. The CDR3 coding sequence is TGTGCCAGCAGCACCGCAAGGAACACTGAAGCTTTCTTT. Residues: CASSTARNTEAFF.

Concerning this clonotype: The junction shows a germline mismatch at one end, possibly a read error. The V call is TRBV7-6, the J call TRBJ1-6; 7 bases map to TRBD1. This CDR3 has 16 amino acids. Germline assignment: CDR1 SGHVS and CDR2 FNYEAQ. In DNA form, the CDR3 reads TGTGCCAGCAGCTTAGGCGGGACAGAGAATAGTTCACCCCCCCACTTT. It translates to CASSLGGTENSSPPHF.

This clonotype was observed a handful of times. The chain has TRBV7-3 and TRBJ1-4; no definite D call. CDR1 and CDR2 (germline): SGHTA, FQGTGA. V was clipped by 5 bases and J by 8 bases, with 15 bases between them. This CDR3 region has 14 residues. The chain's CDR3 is CASSPARGGEKLFF. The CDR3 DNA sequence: TGTGCCAGCAGCCCCGCTCGGGGTGGGGAAAAACTGTTTTTT.

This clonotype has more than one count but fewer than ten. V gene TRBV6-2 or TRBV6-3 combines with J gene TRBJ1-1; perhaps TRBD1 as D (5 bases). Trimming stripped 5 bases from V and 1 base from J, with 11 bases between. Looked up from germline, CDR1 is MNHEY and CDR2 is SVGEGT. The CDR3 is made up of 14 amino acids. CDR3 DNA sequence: TGTGCCAGCAGTGTTACAGGTCGGAACACTGAAGCTTTCTTT. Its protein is CASSVTGRNTEAFF.

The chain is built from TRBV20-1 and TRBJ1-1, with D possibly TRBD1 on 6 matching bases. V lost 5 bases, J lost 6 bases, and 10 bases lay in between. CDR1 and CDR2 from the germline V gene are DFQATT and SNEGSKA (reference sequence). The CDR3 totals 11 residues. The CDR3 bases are TGCAGTGCTGGTAGGGGGGCTGAAGCTTTCTTT. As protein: CSAGRGAEAFF.

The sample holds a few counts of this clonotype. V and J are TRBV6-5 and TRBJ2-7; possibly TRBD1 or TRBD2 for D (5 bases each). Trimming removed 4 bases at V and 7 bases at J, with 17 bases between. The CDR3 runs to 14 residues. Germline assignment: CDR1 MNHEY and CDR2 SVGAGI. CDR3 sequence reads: CASSFDGSGREQYF. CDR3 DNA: TGTGCCAGCAGTTTCGACGGGTCGGGGCGGGAGCAGTACTTC.

The CDR3 is CATSRETTGVNYGYTF. The CDR3 DNA sequence: TGTGCCACCAGCAGAGAGACGACAGGGGTTAACTATGGCTACACCTTC. The chain couples TRBV15 to TRBJ1-2; 8 positions match TRBD1. J gave up 1 base and V 0 bases, and 4 bases lay outside the gene matches. The CDR3 has 16 residues. Germline CDR1 LNHNV, CDR2 YYDKDF (reference sequence).

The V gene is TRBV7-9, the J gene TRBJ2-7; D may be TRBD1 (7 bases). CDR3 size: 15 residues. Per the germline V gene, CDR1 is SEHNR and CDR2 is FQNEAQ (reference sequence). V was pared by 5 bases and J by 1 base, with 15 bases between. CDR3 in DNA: TGTGCCAGCAGCCCTGGGCAGGGGGGTTCCTACGAGCAGTACTTC. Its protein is CASSPGQGGSYEQYF.

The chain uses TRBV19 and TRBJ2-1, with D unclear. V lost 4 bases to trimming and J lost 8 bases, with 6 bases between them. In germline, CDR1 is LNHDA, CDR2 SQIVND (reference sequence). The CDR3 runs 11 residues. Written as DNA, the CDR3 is TGTGCCAGTAGTACCTTTGATGAGCAGTTCTTC. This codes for CASSTFDEQFF. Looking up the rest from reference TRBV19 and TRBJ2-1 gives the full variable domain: DGGITQSPKYLFRKEGQNVTLSCEQNLNHDAMYWYRQDPGQGLRLIYYSQIVNDFQKGDIAEGYSVSREKKESFPLTVTSAQKNPTAFYLCASSTFDEQFFGPGTRLTVL.

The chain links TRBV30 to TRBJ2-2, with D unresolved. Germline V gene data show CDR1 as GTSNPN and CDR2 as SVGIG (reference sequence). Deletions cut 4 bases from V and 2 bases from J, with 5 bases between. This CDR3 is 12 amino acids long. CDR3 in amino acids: CAWNSNTGELFF. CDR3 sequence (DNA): TGTGCCTGGAACAGTAACACCGGGGAGCTGTTTTTT.

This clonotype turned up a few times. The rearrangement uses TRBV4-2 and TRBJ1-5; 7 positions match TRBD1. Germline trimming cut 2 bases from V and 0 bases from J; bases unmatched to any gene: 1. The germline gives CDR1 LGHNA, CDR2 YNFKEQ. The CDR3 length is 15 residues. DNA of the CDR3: TGTGCCAGCAGCCAAAGGGACAGTAGCAATCAGCCCCAGCATTTT. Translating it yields CASSQRDSSNQPQHF.

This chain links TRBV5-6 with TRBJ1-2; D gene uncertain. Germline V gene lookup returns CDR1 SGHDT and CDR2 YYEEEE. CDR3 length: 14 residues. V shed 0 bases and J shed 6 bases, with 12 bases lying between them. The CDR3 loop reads CASSLGPGSDGYTF. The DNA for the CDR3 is TGTGCCAGCAGCTTGGGACCAGGTTCGGATGGCTACACCTTC.

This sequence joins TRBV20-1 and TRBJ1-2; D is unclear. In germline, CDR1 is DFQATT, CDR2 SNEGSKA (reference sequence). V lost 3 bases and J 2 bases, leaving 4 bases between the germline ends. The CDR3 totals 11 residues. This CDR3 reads CSARSNYGYTF. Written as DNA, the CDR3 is TGCAGTGCTAGGAGCAACTATGGCTACACCTTC.

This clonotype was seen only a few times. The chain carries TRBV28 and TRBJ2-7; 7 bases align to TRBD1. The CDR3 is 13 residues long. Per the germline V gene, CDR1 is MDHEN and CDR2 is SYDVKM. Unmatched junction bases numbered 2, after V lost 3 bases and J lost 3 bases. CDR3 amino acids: CASSFDRDYEQYF. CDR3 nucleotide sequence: TGTGCCAGCAGTTTTGACAGGGACTACGAGCAGTACTTC.

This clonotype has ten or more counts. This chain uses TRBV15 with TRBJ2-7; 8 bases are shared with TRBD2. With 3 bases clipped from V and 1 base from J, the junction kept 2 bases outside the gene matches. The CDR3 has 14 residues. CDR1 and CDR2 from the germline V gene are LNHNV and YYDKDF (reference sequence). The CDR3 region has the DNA TGTGCCACCAGCAGGACTAGCGCGTCCTACGAGCAGTACTTC. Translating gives CATSRTSASYEQYF.

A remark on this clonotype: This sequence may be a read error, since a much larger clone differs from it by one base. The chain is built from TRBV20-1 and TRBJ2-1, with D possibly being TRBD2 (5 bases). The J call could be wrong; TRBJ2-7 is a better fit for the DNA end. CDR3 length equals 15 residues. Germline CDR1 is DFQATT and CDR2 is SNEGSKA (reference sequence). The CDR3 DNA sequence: TGCAGTGCTAGAGATCTTCGGATTAGCGACAATGAGCAGTACTTC. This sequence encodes CSARDLRISDNEQYF.

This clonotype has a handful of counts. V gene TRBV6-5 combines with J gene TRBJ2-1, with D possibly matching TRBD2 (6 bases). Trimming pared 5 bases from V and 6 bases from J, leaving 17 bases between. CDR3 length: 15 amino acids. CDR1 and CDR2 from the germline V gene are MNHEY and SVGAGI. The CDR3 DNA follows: TGTGCCAGCAGTACTACCGCCGGGACTGCCAATGAGCAGTTCTTC. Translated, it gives CASSTTAGTANEQFF.

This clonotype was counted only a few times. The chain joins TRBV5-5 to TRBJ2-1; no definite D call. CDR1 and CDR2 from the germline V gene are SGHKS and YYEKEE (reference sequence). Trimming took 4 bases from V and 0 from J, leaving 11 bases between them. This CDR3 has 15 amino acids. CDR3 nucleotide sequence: TGTGCCAGCAGCCTCGGACGGATCTCCTACAATGAGCAGTTCTTC. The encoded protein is CASSLGRISYNEQFF.

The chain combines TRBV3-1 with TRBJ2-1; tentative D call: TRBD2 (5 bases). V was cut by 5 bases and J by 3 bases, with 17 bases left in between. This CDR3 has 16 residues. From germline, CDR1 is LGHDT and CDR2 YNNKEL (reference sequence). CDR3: CASSLPTGSGYNEQFF. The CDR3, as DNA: TGTGCCAGCAGCTTACCTACCGGCAGCGGCTACAATGAGCAGTTCTTC.

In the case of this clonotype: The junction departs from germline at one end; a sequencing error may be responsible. The CDR3 DNA is TGTGTCAGCAGTTTGAACAGGGCTAATGGCTACACCTTC. Its protein product is CVSSLNRANGYTF. V and J are TRBV27 and TRBJ1-2, with a possible D match to TRBD1 (6 bases). This CDR3 comprises 13 residues. Germline assignment: CDR1 MNHEY and CDR2 SMNVEV (reference sequence).

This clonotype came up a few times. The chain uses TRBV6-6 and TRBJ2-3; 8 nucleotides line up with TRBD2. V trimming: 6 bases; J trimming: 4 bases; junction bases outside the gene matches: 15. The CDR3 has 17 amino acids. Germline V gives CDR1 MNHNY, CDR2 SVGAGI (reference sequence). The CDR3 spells CASSPPQRESFADTQYF. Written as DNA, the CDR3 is TGTGCCAGCAGCCCCCCCCAGCGGGAGTCTTTCGCAGATACGCAGTATTTT.